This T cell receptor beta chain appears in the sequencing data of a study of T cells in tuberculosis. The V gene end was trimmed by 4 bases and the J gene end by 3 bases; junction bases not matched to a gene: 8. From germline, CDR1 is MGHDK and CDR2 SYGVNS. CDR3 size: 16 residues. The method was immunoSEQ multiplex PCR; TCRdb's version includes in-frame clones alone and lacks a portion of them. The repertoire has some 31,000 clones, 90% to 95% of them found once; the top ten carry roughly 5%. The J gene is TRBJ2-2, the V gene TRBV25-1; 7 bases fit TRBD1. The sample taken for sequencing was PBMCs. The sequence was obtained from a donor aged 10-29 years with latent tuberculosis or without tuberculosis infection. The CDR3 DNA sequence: TGTGCCAGCAGTGGACTACCCGGGACAGACACCGGGGAGCTGTTTTTT. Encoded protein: CASSGLPGTDTGELFF.